This T cell receptor (beta chain) was identified during a study of T-cell memory formation after mild COVID-19. Whole-study results and caveats: Some SARS-CoV-2-responding clones were already detected in memory before infection.

This clonotype was counted between two and nine times. Its target is unknown. J was trimmed by 4 bases and V by 2 bases; bases with no gene match: 10. The CDR3 is 17 residues long. The germline V gene has CDR1 MNHEY and CDR2 SVGEGT. Researchers used 5'RACE with constant-segment primers to make TCR alpha and TCR beta cDNA libraries that carry sample barcodes and UMIs. TCRdb fed the 5' RACE reads into MiXCR, producing one record per CDR3 protein. Seen here are 50,000 or so distinct CDR3 sequences, 25% to 35% observed once, and the top ten hold about 45%. The source is a man between 18 and 29 years old who had mild COVID-19 (a few samples of this study predate the infection). Cell type and time point are not known. Sequencing was done on a sample of PBMCs or a T cell subset sorted from them (not recorded which). The chain combines TRBV6-2 or TRBV6-3 with TRBJ2-5, with 10 nucleotides matching TRBD2. The CDR3 region is CASSYTSGTSEGETQYF. Here the CDR3 DNA reads TGTGCCAGCAGTTACACCTCCGGGACTAGCGAAGGAGAGACCCAGTACTTC.